The 9 T cell receptor beta chains listed next were all sequenced from one sample in a study of shared clonotypes between healthy human individuals. The table came from immunoSEQ multiplex PCR; TCRdb's copy has only in-frame clones and leaves some out. The profile shows about 990,000 clones, around three quarters of them singletons. The sequencing sample was made of memory CD4+ T cells from PBMCs. Subset meaning: CD45RA-negative fraction. These receptors were collected from a young man in good health. Some clones in this sample may be carry-over from other donors' samples.

With respect to this clone: This likely stems from a read error, as it lies one base from a far larger clone. At the DNA level, this CDR3 is encoded by other sequences in the same sample as well. This sequence joins TRBV7-6 and TRBJ1-5; D call uncertain. Trimming removed 5 bases at V and 7 bases at J, with 12 bases between. This CDR3 comprises 13 residues. Germline values: CDR1 SGHVS, CDR2 FNYEAQ. Here the CDR3 DNA reads TGTGCCAGCAGCCGGGAGGCACGGCAGCCCCAGCATTTT. Translation gives CASSREARQPQHF.

V gene TRBV6-1 combines with J gene TRBJ2-3, with a weak D call TRBD1 (6 bases). Germline V gives CDR1 MNHNS, CDR2 SASEGT. Trimming cost V 1 base and J 1 base, with 6 bases left between them. The CDR3 loop spans 14 amino acids. Here the CDR3 reads CASSEGQGTDTQYF. The DNA for the CDR3 is TGTGCCAGCAGTGAAGGACAGGGCACAGATACGCAGTATTTT.

This CDR3 reads CASSQYQETQYF. As DNA, the CDR3 is TGCGCCAGCAGCCAGTACCAAGAGACCCAGTACTTC. The chain employs TRBV5-1 and TRBJ2-5; unclear D gene. This CDR3 comprises 12 residues. V lost 4 bases, J lost 0 bases, and 4 bases lay in between. CDR1 is SGHRS, CDR2 YFSETQ, per germline.

The rearrangement uses TRBV7-2 and TRBJ2-7, with 9 nucleotides matching TRBD1. The germline gives CDR1 SGHTA, CDR2 FQGNSA. Losses at the gene ends were 4 bases for V and 5 bases for J; bases not matched to a gene: 6. The CDR3 totals 14 residues. CDR3 DNA: TGTGCCAGCAGCTCTCCGGGACAGGGAAACGAGCAGTACTTC. Its translation is CASSSPGQGNEQYF.

This chain joins TRBV19 and TRBJ1-4; the match to TRBD1 covers 9 bases. V was clipped by 9 bases and J by 6 bases; unmatched bases: 14. The CDR3 runs 16 residues. From germline, CDR1 is LNHDA and CDR2 SQIVND (reference sequence). The CDR3 coding sequence is TGTGCCAGCACGACCACAGGGGGCGGTGGGTATGAAAAACTGTTTTTT. It encodes CASTTTGGGGYEKLFF.

V and J are TRBV2 and TRBJ2-6, with a weak D call TRBD1 (6 bases). This CDR3 has 15 amino acids. The V gene lost 7 bases and the J gene lost 4 bases, with 14 bases spanning the gap. CDR1 and CDR2 from the germline V gene are SNHLY and FYNNEI. CDR3 in amino acids: CASISQGSGANVLTF. In DNA, the CDR3 is TGTGCCAGCATCTCCCAGGGGTCCGGGGCCAACGTCCTGACTTTC.

J is TRBJ2-7 and V is TRBV18; TRBD1 aligns across 12 bases. Trimming removed 4 bases from V and 7 bases from J; junction bases left unmatched: 17. Germline V gene lookup returns CDR1 KGHSH and CDR2 LQKENI. The CDR3 has 18 residues. The CDR3 reads CASSLFSVSGQGAREQYF. The CDR3 nucleotides are TGTGCCAGCTCACTTTTCTCGGTATCGGGACAGGGGGCTCGAGAGCAGTACTTC.

The chain employs TRBV4-3 and TRBJ1-2; D perhaps matches TRBD1 (5 bases). The germline V and J ends were trimmed by 0 bases and 7 bases, with 12 bases remaining between them. This CDR3 has 14 amino acids. Germline loops: CDR1 LGHNA, CDR2 YSLEER. CDR3 coding DNA: TGCGCCAGCAGCCAAGAGGGCAGGGCTTCTGGCTACACCTTC. Translation: CASSQEGRASGYTF.

This clone has only a few counts. The CDR3 coding sequence is TGTGCCAGCAGTTCAGGGGGCGCCGAGCAGTACTTC. This sequence encodes CASSSGGAEQYF. This chain uses TRBV28 with TRBJ2-7; TRBD1 matches 8 bases. V was clipped by 4 bases and J by 6 bases; unmatched bases: 2. This CDR3 is built from 12 residues. Per the germline V gene, CDR1 is MDHEN and CDR2 is SYDVKM. The full variable domain, in which reference TRBV28 and TRBJ2-7 provide the parts outside the CDR3, is DVKVTQSSRYLVKRTGEKVFLECVQDMDHENMFWYRQDPGLGLRLIYFSYDVKMKEKGDIPEGYSVSREKKERFSLILESASTNQTSMYLCASSSGGAEQYFGPGTRLTVT.